The 5 T cell receptor beta chains in this list originate from one sample, sequenced in a study of monozygotic twins with cystic fibrosis. The protocol was immunoSEQ multiplex PCR, while the TCRdb copy is restricted to in-frame clones and leaves out a portion. This table holds roughly 25,000 clones, approximately 89% found once. The sample taken for sequencing was blood. These receptor sequences come from a girl aged 2-10 years with cystic fibrosis.

This CDR3 is CASSYVGSAKAFF. The CDR3 region has the DNA TGTGCCAGCAGTTACGTGGGGTCCGCGAAAGCTTTCTTT. This rearrangement joins TRBV6-5 to TRBJ1-1; D is unclear. Germline loops: CDR1 MNHEY, CDR2 SVGAGI. The CDR3 runs to 13 residues. Trimming removed 2 bases from V and 9 bases from J, with 13 bases in between.

This sequence joins TRBV30 and TRBJ2-5; TRBD2 agrees at 9 bases. Germline values: CDR1 GTSNPN, CDR2 SVGIG (reference sequence). The CDR3 extends over 10 amino acids. The CDR3 region has the DNA TGTGTCAGCGGGGGGGAGACCCAGTACTTC. Amino acids: CVSGGETQYF.

The V and J genes are TRBV29-1 and TRBJ1-1; TRBD1 might be the D (5 bases). This CDR3 is 13 amino acids long. V shed 4 bases and J shed 0 bases, with 9 bases lying between them. Germline CDR1 is SQVTM and CDR2 is ANQGSEA. The CDR3 DNA is TGCAGCGTTGGTCGACAGCTGAACACTGAAGCTTTCTTT. Amino acids: CSVGRQLNTEAFF.

The V and J genes are TRBV6-1 and TRBJ1-1; no clear D. This CDR3 is 13 amino acids long. Germline V gene lookup returns CDR1 MNHNS and CDR2 SASEGT. Trimming took 10 bases from V and 0 from J, leaving 12 bases between them. This chain's CDR3 is CAKPTSMNTEAFF. Written as DNA, the CDR3 is TGTGCCAAACCCACATCCATGAACACTGAAGCTTTCTTT.

In DNA, the CDR3 is TGTGCCAGCAGTGAAGGCGGCGCCCTAAACTATGGCTACACCTTC. Its translation: CASSEGGALNYGYTF. This chain uses TRBV6-1 with TRBJ1-2; no clear D. V lost 1 base and J lost 2, with 11 bases in between. Per the germline V gene, CDR1 is MNHNS and CDR2 is SASEGT. The CDR3 runs 15 residues.